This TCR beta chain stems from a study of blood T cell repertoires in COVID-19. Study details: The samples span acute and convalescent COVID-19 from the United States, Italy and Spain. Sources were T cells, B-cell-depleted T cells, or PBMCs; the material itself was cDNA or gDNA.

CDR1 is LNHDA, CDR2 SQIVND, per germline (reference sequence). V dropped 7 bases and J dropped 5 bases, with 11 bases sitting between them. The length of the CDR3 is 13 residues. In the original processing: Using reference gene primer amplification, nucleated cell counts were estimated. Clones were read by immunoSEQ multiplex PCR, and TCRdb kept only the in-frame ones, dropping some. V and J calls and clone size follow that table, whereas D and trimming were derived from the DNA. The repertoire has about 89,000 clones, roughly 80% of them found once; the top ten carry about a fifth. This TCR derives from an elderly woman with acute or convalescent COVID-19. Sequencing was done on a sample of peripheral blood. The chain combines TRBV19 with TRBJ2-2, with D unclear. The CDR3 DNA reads TGTGCCAGTATCCGACACCAGACCGGGGAGCTGTTTTTT. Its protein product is CASIRHQTGELFF.